Here is one T cell receptor beta chain with its context. This sample is part of a study of blood T cell repertoires in COVID-19. Per the study methods: Estimation of nucleated cell counts relied on the amplification of reference gene primers. Profiled with immunoSEQ multiplex PCR; TCRdb holds only in-frame clones, not every one. The DNA gave D and trimming, while V, J and clone size come from that table. This table has about 200,000 clones, almost 85% appearing once. The CDR3 contains 14 residues. The V gene's germline CDR1 is SGHNT and CDR2 YYREEE (reference sequence). V dropped 4 bases and J dropped 4; count of bases not matched to a gene: 3.

What was sequenced was peripheral blood. This receptor was taken from a human donor with acute or convalescent COVID-19. The donor label of this sample is uncertain. The rearrangement joins TRBV5-4 to TRBJ1-5; 9 bases are a match to TRBD1. This chain's CDR3 is CASSPGQGNQPQHF. In DNA, the CDR3 is TGTGCCAGCAGCCCCGGACAGGGGAATCAGCCCCAGCATTTT. Full variable domain (missing parts from reference TRBV5-4 and TRBJ1-5): ETGVTQSPTHLIKTRGQQVTLRCSSQSGHNTVSWYQQALGQGPQFIFQYYREEENGRGNFPPRFSGLQFPNYSSELNVNALELDDSALYLCASSPGQGNQPQHFGDGTRLSIL.